This entry features one T cell receptor beta chain sequence. Its binding antigen is unknown. Base qualities are missing; no much larger clone stands one base away. This specimen belongs to a study of blood T cell repertoires in COVID-19 (dated by TCRdb to 2018 to 2021). Some background on the complete study: Collaborator samples came from the United States, Italy and Spain and covered acute and convalescent phases of COVID-19. The samples were drawn from two sources: the first 160 participants of the ongoing ImmuneRACE study, and fewer than 1,500 subjects contributed by 6 global collaborators. The material from the prospective study consisted of cDNA or gDNA derived from T cells, B-cell-depleted T cells, or PBMCs. The repertoires were made available in a free public database intended to serve as a resource for research on the immune response to SARS-CoV-2. Deeply sampled blood TCRbeta repertoires from subjects exposed to, actively infected with, or recovered from COVID-19 were included in the dataset. Sample metadata almost always included a de-identified subject ID, COVID-19 status, age in years and sex. Where HLA class I and class II types were available, the types were taken from metadata supplied by the sample provider, not from assay-based typing.

Enrolling through a virtual design, the prospective study's participants ranged in age from roughly 18 to 95 years and lived across more than 20 United States geographic areas. In the prospective study, participants were assigned to cohorts based on the clinical history participants reported in a screening survey and a study questionnaire. Exposed participants had been in contact, within 2 weeks of entering the study, with a person who had a PCR-confirmed or clinician-diagnosed case of COVID-19. Mobile phlebotomists in the prospective study collected whole blood, serum and a nasopharyngeal or oropharyngeal swab from every participant. Participants in the prospective study had the option to provide additional blood draws and questionnaires over an approximately 2-month period. Prospective study blood samples were shipped either frozen or at room temperature before DNA extraction. Here is what the overall study found, with its caveats: The quantity of clinical and demographic metadata differed by source and by participant and was supplied without curation.

TCRbeta CDR3 regions were amplified from genomic DNA by means of the immunoSEQ Assay, a bias-controlled multiplex PCR. Regarding the original processing steps: Within the assay, amplification of reference gene primers was used to estimate how many nucleated cells each sample contained. Sequence reads were collapsed and filtered to measure the absolute abundance of every unique TCRbeta CDR3 rearrangement. For each sample, productive Simpson clonality was calculated by taking the square root of Simpson's diversity index across productive rearrangements. Here the immuneACCESS table is served through TCRdb, limited to in-frame sequences with V and J called. Missing clones are a known gap in these copies; in checked studies unresolved V genes cover under half, and the rest lacks a known reason. The DNA was the basis for D and trimming; V, J and clone size are from that table. The sample has nearly 300,000 clones on record, 85% to 90% of them singletons. Of the sample, roughly 2.8% is held by the ten largest clones.

Trimming removed 3 bases from V and 5 bases from J; the gene matches leave 4 bases unexplained. Its CDR3 holds 13 amino acids, cysteine through phenylalanine. Here the CDR3 DNA is all that survives: 39 bases in frame from base 1. Via the germline V gene, CDR1 is KGHSH and CDR2 LQKENI. This sequence uses TRBV18 and TRBJ2-7; 7 central nucleotides agree with TRBD1. The TCR originated in a woman aged 50 to 60 who had been exposed to COVID-19. Input material: PBMCs or T cells enriched from blood (not recorded which). The CDR3 has the sequence CASSPDRSNEQYF. Here is the DNA: TGTGCCAGCTCACCGGACAGGTCCAACGAGCAGTACTTC.